A single sample gave rise to the 19 T cell receptor beta chains below, sequenced in a study of response to subunit inactivated influenza vaccine. TCRdb ran MiXCR on the RT-PCR reads and lists one entry per CDR3 protein. The table records about 240,000 distinct CDR3 sequences, 9% to 15% of them present only once. The starting material was non-naive T cells sorted from PBMCs, obtained 14 days before vaccination. Receptors were obtained from a man in his fifties who received an inactivated influenza vaccine.

This chain links TRBV6-1 with TRBJ2-5, with D perhaps matching TRBD1 (5 bases). From germline, CDR1 is MNHNS and CDR2 SASEGT. Trimming cost V 1 base and J 7 bases, with 19 bases left between them. CDR3 length: 16 residues. The CDR3 spells CASSEVARTRLLTQYF. For the CDR3, the DNA is TGTGCCAGCAGTGAAGTTGCCAGGACACGCCTTTTGACCCAGTACTTC.

This clonotype was picked up a small number of times. This rearrangement joins TRBV4-2 to TRBJ1-3; TRBD1 might be the D (6 bases). V lost 4 bases and J 4 bases, leaving 14 bases between the germline ends. The length of the CDR3 is 15 residues. Germline V gene lookup returns CDR1 LGHNA and CDR2 YNFKEQ. DNA for the CDR3: TGTGCCAGCAGCCGGGAACAGGGTTCGGGAAACACCATATATTTT. It is translated as CASSREQGSGNTIYF.

The chain joins TRBV6-1 to TRBJ2-3; TRBD2 is a possible D gene (6 bases). This CDR3 is 16 amino acids long. V was trimmed by 6 bases and J by 0 bases, leaving 16 bases between them. CDR1 is MNHNS, CDR2 SASEGT, per germline. This chain's CDR3 is CASRPGTWGSTDTQYF. In DNA form, the CDR3 reads TGTGCCAGCAGACCCGGGACTTGGGGAAGCACAGATACGCAGTATTTT.

This clonotype was observed a handful of times. The V call is TRBV7-9, the J call TRBJ1-1; the D is unclear. V was shortened by 5 bases and J by 2 bases, with 9 bases between the two germline ends. CDR3 size: 13 residues. The germline V gene encodes CDR1 SEHNR and CDR2 FQNEAQ (reference sequence). The CDR3: CASSIAFNTEAFF. The CDR3 bases are TGTGCCAGCAGCATCGCGTTCAACACTGAAGCTTTCTTT.

The V call is TRBV27, the J call TRBJ2-1; TRBD2 matches 8 bases. With 3 bases clipped from V and 7 bases from J, the junction kept 2 bases outside the gene matches. The germline CDR1 and CDR2 sequences are MNHEY and SMNVEV (reference sequence). CDR3 length: 13 residues. Here the CDR3 reads CASSFGGGNEQFF. The CDR3 DNA is TGTGCCAGCAGTTTCGGGGGGGGGAATGAGCAGTTCTTC.

This clonotype appeared a few times. The rearrangement links TRBV5-1 to TRBJ2-5, with TRBD1 identical over 7 bases. The CDR3 consists of 15 residues. Germline assignment: CDR1 SGHRS and CDR2 YFSETQ. V was clipped by 4 bases and J by 5 bases; unmatched bases: 11. CDR3 region: CASSPLRGTAETQYF. DNA for the CDR3: TGCGCCAGCAGCCCCCTTCGAGGGACAGCTGAGACCCAGTACTTC.

This clonotype was detected ten times or more. The chain couples TRBV20-1 to TRBJ2-7, with 10 bases matching TRBD2. CDR3 size: 14 residues. The germline CDR1 and CDR2 sequences are DFQATT and SNEGSKA (reference sequence). The V segment lost 0 bases and the J segment 6 bases; nucleotides outside the gene matches: 5. The CDR3 protein is CSARDEGTSAEQYF. Written as DNA, the CDR3 is TGCAGTGCTAGAGACGAGGGGACTAGCGCCGAGCAGTACTTC.

The genes are TRBV6-2 or TRBV6-3 and TRBJ2-7; a possible D gene is TRBD1 (6 bases). The V and J ends lost 6 bases and 1 base respectively, with 22 bases between them. The length of the CDR3 is 17 residues. Germline loops: CDR1 MNHEY, CDR2 SVGEGT. CDR3: CASRNIQGLTSSYEQYF. CDR3 sequence (DNA): TGTGCCAGCAGGAATATACAGGGTTTGACATCTTCCTACGAGCAGTACTTC.

This clonotype was seen more than once but under ten times. J is TRBJ2-3 and V is TRBV10-3; no clear D gene. The length of the CDR3 is 13 residues. The V gene's germline CDR1 is ENHRY and CDR2 SYGVKD. The V end lost 2 bases, the J end lost 0 bases, and 3 bases lay between the germline ends. CDR3 nucleotide sequence: TGTGCCATCAGTGAGCCAAGCACAGATACGCAGTATTTT. This translates into CAISEPSTDTQYF.

In DNA, the CDR3 is TGTGCCAGCAGCTTAGTTGCAGGGTTATCTGGAAACACCATATATTTT. This gives the protein CASSLVAGLSGNTIYF. V and J are TRBV7-2 and TRBJ1-3; D possibly corresponds to TRBD1 (5 bases). Looked up from germline, CDR1 is SGHTA and CDR2 is FQGNSA. The CDR3 loop spans 16 amino acids. V was trimmed by 1 base and J by 1 base, leaving 11 bases between them.

In its sample, this clonotype was seen once. A much more abundant neighbour one base away suggests this may be a read error. The chain joins TRBV29-1 to TRBJ2-5; TRBD2 matches at 10 bases. The CDR3 spans 15 residues. From germline, CDR1 is SQVTM and CDR2 ANQGSEA. V dropped 2 bases and J dropped 7; count of bases not matched to a gene: 10. CDR3 sequence reads: CSVESGRAPAGTQYF. CDR3 DNA: TGCAGCGTTGAAAGCGGGAGGGCACCGGCCGGGACCCAGTACTTC.

Comments on this clonotype: A read error may explain this, as a much larger clone is one base away. The chain is built from TRBV12-3 or TRBV12-4 and TRBJ2-7, with D unclear. CDR3 length: 13 residues. The CDR3 protein is CAGSFSGGYEQYF. For the CDR3, the DNA is TGTGCCGGCAGTTTTTCGGGCGGCTACGAGCAGTACTTC.

V usage is TRBV5-6 and J usage is TRBJ2-1; D is undetermined. This CDR3 spans 16 amino acids. V was trimmed by 0 bases and J by 1 base, leaving 11 bases between them. Looked up from germline, CDR1 is SGHDT and CDR2 is YYEEEE. In nucleotides, the CDR3 is TGTGCCAGCAGCTTGGGGGCAGCGATTTCCTACAATGAGCAGTTCTTC. Its translation is CASSLGAAISYNEQFF.

The sample holds a few counts of this clonotype. This rearrangement joins TRBV3-1 to TRBJ1-2; 11 positions agree with TRBD1. CDR1 and CDR2 (germline): LGHDT, YNNKEL (reference sequence). J gave up 4 bases and V 4 bases, and 5 bases lay outside the gene matches. This CDR3 spans 15 amino acids. CDR3 sequence reads: CASSPRDRGFYGYTF. In DNA, the CDR3 is TGTGCCAGCAGCCCCCGGGACAGGGGGTTCTATGGCTACACCTTC.

This clonotype was seen a few times. The chain recombines TRBV6-5 with TRBJ1-2; TRBD1 is a possible D gene (6 bases). Trimming took 11 bases from V and 2 from J, leaving 15 bases between them. Germline V CDR1 and CDR2: MNHEY, SVGAGI. CDR3 size: 13 residues. The CDR3 reads CAGQFGGNYGYTF. The DNA of the CDR3 is TGTGCCGGGCAGTTCGGGGGCAACTATGGCTACACCTTC.

The chain carries TRBV5-1 and TRBJ1-6; 7 bases fit TRBD1. This CDR3 comprises 14 residues. V trimming: 4 bases; J trimming: 7 bases; junction bases outside the gene matches: 5. Germline V gene sequence: CDR1 SGHRS, CDR2 YFSETQ. CDR3 sequence: CASSREGANSPLHF. The CDR3 DNA sequence: TGCGCCAGCAGCAGGGAGGGGGCGAATTCACCCCTCCACTTT.

This rearrangement joins TRBV20-1 to TRBJ2-3; 8 positions agree with TRBD2. The CDR3 loop spans 16 amino acids. Germline loops: CDR1 DFQATT, CDR2 SNEGSKA (reference sequence). Trimming at V came to 0 bases and at J to 4 bases, leaving 9 bases not matched to a gene. CDR3 sequence (DNA): TGCAGTGCTAGAGATGCCAGCGGGAGTACATCAGATACGCAGTATTTT. Protein sequence: CSARDASGSTSDTQYF.

This clonotype was found a few times. The chain carries TRBV28 and TRBJ2-7; 7 bases are a match to TRBD1. The V segment lost 6 bases and the J segment 3 bases; nucleotides outside the gene matches: 20. The germline CDR1 and CDR2 sequences are MDHEN and SYDVKM. This CDR3 has 18 amino acids. The chain's CDR3 is CASSLNLGWTGEYYEQYF. Here the CDR3 DNA reads TGTGCCAGCAGCCTAAATCTAGGATGGACAGGAGAGTACTACGAGCAGTACTTC.

This clonotype has a handful of counts. The chain is built from TRBV7-8 and TRBJ2-7; TRBD1 matches 10 bases. The CDR3 extends over 14 amino acids. Germline V CDR1 and CDR2: SGHVS, FQNEAQ. The V and J ends lost 4 bases and 3 bases, in that order; junction bases with no gene match: 3. The CDR3 DNA reads TGTGCCAGCAGCTACGGACAGGGGGTCTACGAGCAGTACTTC. Protein: CASSYGQGVYEQYF.